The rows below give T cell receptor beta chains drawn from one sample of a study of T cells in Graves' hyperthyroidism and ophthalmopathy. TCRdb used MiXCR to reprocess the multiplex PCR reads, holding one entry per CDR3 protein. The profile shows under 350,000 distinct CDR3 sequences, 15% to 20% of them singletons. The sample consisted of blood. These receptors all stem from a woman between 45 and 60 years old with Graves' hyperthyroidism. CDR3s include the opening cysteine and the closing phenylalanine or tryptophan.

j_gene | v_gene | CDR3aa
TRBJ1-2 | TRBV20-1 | CSAYDRAGYTF
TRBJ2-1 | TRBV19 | CASSTNPGLAWYNEQFF
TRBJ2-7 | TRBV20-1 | CSARALGLPSEQYF
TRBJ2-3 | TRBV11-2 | CASTPDTDTQYF
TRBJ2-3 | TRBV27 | CASSLLATDTQYF
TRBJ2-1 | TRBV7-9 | CASRSVGGASEQFF
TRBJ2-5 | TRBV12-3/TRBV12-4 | CASSLGWRDGETQYF
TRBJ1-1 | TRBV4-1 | CASSPRAELNTEAFF
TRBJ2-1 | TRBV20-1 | CSARGLAGEYEQFF
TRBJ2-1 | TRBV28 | CASSSYRVHNEQFF
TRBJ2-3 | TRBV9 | CASSVGSGSDTQYF
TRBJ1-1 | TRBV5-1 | CASSLGDRVFAEAFF
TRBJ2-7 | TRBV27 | CASSPVVAHEQYF
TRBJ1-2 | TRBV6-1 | CASSVAGGRNGYTF
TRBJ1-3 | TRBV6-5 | CASSYPDTSSGNTIYF
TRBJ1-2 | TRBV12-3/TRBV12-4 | CASSLDRGGYGYTF
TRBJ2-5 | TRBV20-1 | CSAHRGETQYF
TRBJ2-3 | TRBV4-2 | CASSQAAGTQYF
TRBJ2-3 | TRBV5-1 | CASSLEGSGSGRVTDTQYF
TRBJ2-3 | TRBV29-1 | CSVLTSGRGDTQYF
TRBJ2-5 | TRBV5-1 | CASSLAGDIGQETQYF
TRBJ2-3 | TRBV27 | CASSLRTSDATDTQYF
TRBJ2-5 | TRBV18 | CASSPRTVDETQYF
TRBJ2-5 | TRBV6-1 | CASKEGLATETQYF
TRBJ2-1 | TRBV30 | CAWSTSSGRGSSYNEQFF
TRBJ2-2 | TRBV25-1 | CASSDHTVGAGTGELFF
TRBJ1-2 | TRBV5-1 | CASSLLQGDYGYTF
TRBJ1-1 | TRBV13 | CASSQWGAEAFF
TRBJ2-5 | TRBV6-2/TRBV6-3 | CASSSSGTSGGQETQYF
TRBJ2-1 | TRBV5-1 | CASSFSQGDEQFF
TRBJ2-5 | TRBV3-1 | CASSQTSLETQYF
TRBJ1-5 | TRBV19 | CASTRARNNQPQHF
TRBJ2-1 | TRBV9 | CASSVVGVGNEQFF
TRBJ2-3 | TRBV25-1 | CASTRPGTDTQYF
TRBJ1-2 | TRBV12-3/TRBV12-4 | CASSDSADGIYGYTF
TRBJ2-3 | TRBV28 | CASSRTGDTQYF
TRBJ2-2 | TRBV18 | CASSPLDRVVATGELFF
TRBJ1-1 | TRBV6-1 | CASSPYETGGFGETEAFF
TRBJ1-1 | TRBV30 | CAWTRDDRTEAFF
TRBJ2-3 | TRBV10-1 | CASSESVAGARTDTQYF
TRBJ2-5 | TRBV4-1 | CASRDPTVEETQYF
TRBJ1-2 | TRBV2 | CASTELEVGYGYTF